This paragraph covers one T cell receptor (beta chain) sequence. Its antigen is still unknown. The CDR3 sequence is 17 residues long. Per the germline V gene, CDR1 is KGHSH and CDR2 is LQKENI. V lost 0 bases and J lost 2, with 11 bases in between. These data originate in a study of CD8 T cells in ankylosing spondylitis. Study-level findings and limits: CD8+ disease-linked clones were present at relatively low frequencies in blood. Disease-linked clones were reportedly significantly enriched in matched ankylosing spondylitis synovial fluid.

Libraries for TCR beta were made by quantitative 5'-RACE with molecular barcodes. TCRdb processed the 5' RACE reads anew with MiXCR; each CDR3 protein has one entry. The repertoire holds around 180,000 distinct CDR3 sequences, about 20% seen once, with around 4.7% in the top ten. This chain connects TRBV18 to TRBJ2-6; D uncertain. Input material: blood, either unsorted or a sorted T cell fraction (not recorded which). The TCR was taken from a male donor between 5 and 29 years old with ankylosing spondylitis or in good health (not recorded which). The CDR3 nucleotides are TGTGCCAGCTCACCACCGGGATTTGGTACTGGGGCCAACGTCCTGACTTTC. It translates to CASSPPGFGTGANVLTF. The full variable domain, with the rest looked up from reference TRBV18 and TRBJ2-6, is NAGVMQNPRHLVRRRGQEARLRCSPMKGHSHVYWYRQLPEEGLKFMVYLQKENIIDESGMPKERFSAEFPKEGPSILRIQQVVRGDSAAYFCASSPPGFGTGANVLTFGAGSRLTVL.